This entry lists 30 T cell receptor beta chains sequenced from one sample in a study of T cell responses to AZD1222 COVID-19 vaccine. Profiling relied on immunoSEQ multiplex PCR, and the TCRdb table lists in-frame clones only, not all of them. The data contain around 220,000 clones, roughly 94% of them singletons. This sample comprised peripheral blood, obtained 28 days after the second dose of the MenACWY control vaccine. These receptors all stem from an adult who received the MenACWY meningococcal vaccine as a control.

The J gene is TRBJ1-5, the V gene TRBV6-2 or TRBV6-3, with D possibly TRBD1 on 6 matching bases. Trimming removed 6 bases at V and 0 bases at J, with 12 bases between. This CDR3 spans 15 amino acids. CDR1 and CDR2 (germline): MNHEY, SVGEGT. In nucleotides, the CDR3 is TGTGCCAGCAGCGGACAGATCGATAGCAATCAGCCCCAGCATTTT. Translating gives CASSGQIDSNQPQHF.

The V call is TRBV9, the J call TRBJ1-2, with unresolved D. Germline V gene sequence: CDR1 SGDLS, CDR2 YYNGEE. The CDR3 covers 13 residues. Trimming removed 0 bases from V and 6 bases from J, with 9 bases in between. The CDR3 DNA follows: TGTGCCAGCAGCGTAGCGGTGGGCGATGGCTACACCTTC. It specifies CASSVAVGDGYTF.

The chain combines TRBV4-3 with TRBJ2-7; 12 bases align to TRBD1. The germline V gene encodes CDR1 LGHNA and CDR2 YSLEER. The V segment lost 4 bases and the J segment 4 bases; nucleotides outside the gene matches: 8. CDR3 size: 16 residues. The CDR3 is CASSLSGTGGKYEQYF. In DNA form, the CDR3 reads TGCGCCAGCAGCCTTTCCGGGACAGGGGGCAAGTACGAGCAGTACTTC.

V and J are TRBV5-4 and TRBJ1-4, with 8 positions matching TRBD1. This CDR3 contains 14 residues. The germline gives CDR1 SGHNT, CDR2 YYREEE (reference sequence). The V gene end was trimmed by 3 bases and the J gene end by 7 bases; junction bases not matched to a gene: 5. CDR3 nucleotides: TGTGCCAGCAGCTGGGGACAGGAAACTGAAAAACTGTTTTTT. Amino acids: CASSWGQETEKLFF.

This clone was counted a single time. The chain combines TRBV5-6 with TRBJ1-1; 8 bases fit TRBD1. With V trimmed by 3 bases and J by 5 bases, 3 bases remained unmatched. This CDR3 is built from 13 residues. Germline CDR1 SGHDT, CDR2 YYEEEE. The CDR3: CASSWTGQTEAFF. The DNA for the CDR3 is TGTGCCAGCAGCTGGACAGGGCAAACTGAAGCTTTCTTT.

The V gene is TRBV7-3, the J gene TRBJ2-1; D ambiguous. Germline CDR1 SGHTA, CDR2 FQGTGA. The ends were cut back, 5 bases at V and 2 bases at J, with 10 bases in the middle. This CDR3 comprises 14 residues. In nucleotides, the CDR3 is TGTGCCAGCAGCCCACCCGGGCCCTACAATGAGCAGTTCTTC. It specifies CASSPPGPYNEQFF.

The chain joins TRBV25-1 to TRBJ1-1; 10 nucleotides match TRBD1. Unmatched junction bases numbered 8, after V lost 3 bases and J lost 7 bases. The germline CDR1 and CDR2 sequences are MGHDK and SYGVNS. The CDR3 is made up of 15 amino acids. For the CDR3, the DNA is TGTGCCAGCAGTGAGCCGGGACAGGGGATATATGAAGCTTTCTTT. Its translation is CASSEPGQGIYEAFF.

The CDR3 loop reads CASSPQNRNTGELFF. CDR3 nucleotides: TGTGCCAGCTCACCACAAAACCGGAACACCGGGGAGCTGTTTTTT. The rearrangement links TRBV18 to TRBJ2-2, with D unclear. In germline, CDR1 is KGHSH, CDR2 LQKENI. The CDR3 totals 15 residues. V was pared by 1 base and J by 1 base, with 7 bases between.

V and J are TRBV10-3 and TRBJ1-5; D unresolved. CDR3 length: 12 residues. Trimming shortened V by 4 bases and J by 7 bases, and 8 bases separated the two germline ends. Germline CDR1 reads ENHRY; CDR2 reads SYGVKD. The CDR3 DNA reads as TGTGCCATCAGTGGTGGGGAGCAGCCCCAGCATTTT. This sequence encodes CAISGGEQPQHF.

The V call is TRBV15, the J call TRBJ1-5; weak D call: TRBD1 (6 bases). The V gene lost 0 bases and the J gene lost 2 bases, with 14 bases spanning the gap. The CDR3 length is 17 residues. Germline values: CDR1 LNHNV, CDR2 YYDKDF (reference sequence). DNA for the CDR3: TGTGCCACCAGCAGAGATCGGGGAGGGGGAGGCAATCAGCCCCAGCATTTT. Translated, it gives CATSRDRGGGGNQPQHF.

The chain has TRBV29-1 and TRBJ2-3, with TRBD1 identical over 7 bases. J was trimmed by 3 bases and V by 7 bases; bases with no gene match: 7. The CDR3 runs 13 residues. CDR1 is SQVTM and CDR2 is ANQGSEA in the germline V gene. The CDR3 region has the DNA TGCAGCGCCACGGGACAGAGAACAGATACGCAGTATTTT. It encodes CSATGQRTDTQYF.

This chain uses TRBV6-5 with TRBJ1-5, with D unresolved. Germline V gene data show CDR1 as MNHEY and CDR2 as SVGAGI. The CDR3 consists of 13 residues. V gave up 7 bases and J gave up 3 bases, with 10 bases separating them. CDR3 region: CASTADYNQPQHF. CDR3 bases: TGTGCCAGCACTGCGGATTACAATCAGCCCCAGCATTTT.

The gene calls are TRBV24-1 and TRBJ2-3, with TRBD2 identical over 7 bases. The CDR3 contains 14 residues. The germline V gene encodes CDR1 KGHDR and CDR2 SFDVKD. The V and J ends lost 11 bases and 0 bases, in that order; junction bases with no gene match: 7. For the CDR3, the DNA is TGTGCCAGCTCCGGGAGGTCAAGCACAGATACGCAGTATTTT. Translation gives CASSGRSSTDTQYF.

The V call is TRBV12-3 or TRBV12-4, the J call TRBJ1-1, with D unresolved. V was clipped by 6 bases and J by 5 bases, with 13 bases between them. CDR3 size: 13 residues. The CDR3 reads CASSPGWGTEAFF. The CDR3, as DNA: TGTGCCAGCAGCCCTGGATGGGGAACTGAAGCTTTCTTT.

The CDR3 DNA reads TGCAGCGTTGACCAGCAGGCTAGTTTATTGTACAATGAGCAGTTCTTC. It translates to CSVDQQASLLYNEQFF. The chain joins TRBV29-1 to TRBJ2-1; D unresolved. This CDR3 is 16 amino acids long. Deletions cut 3 bases from V and 4 bases from J, with 19 bases between. Germline lookup yields CDR1 SQVTM and CDR2 ANQGSEA.

There are a few counts of this clone. CDR3 sequence (DNA): TGCGCCAGCAGCTTAGGGGGGCCACGTCCCCCGAACACTGAAGCTTTCTTT. The encoded protein is CASSLGGPRPPNTEAFF. The rearrangement uses TRBV5-1 and TRBJ1-1, with a weak D call TRBD1 (6 bases). The CDR3 runs 17 residues. Germline CDR1 reads SGHRS; CDR2 reads YFSETQ. V lost 2 bases and J lost 1, with 18 bases in between.

This clone was detected once. The rearrangement joins TRBV6-2 or TRBV6-3 to TRBJ1-5; possibly TRBD1 for D (6 bases). The germline gives CDR1 MNHEY, CDR2 SVGEGT. CDR3 length: 16 amino acids. V was pared by 1 base and J by 2 bases, with 12 bases between. CDR3 region: CASSYWSGDGNQPQHF. DNA of the CDR3: TGTGCCAGCAGTTACTGGTCAGGGGATGGCAATCAGCCCCAGCATTTT.

V and J are TRBV13 and TRBJ2-7; D not resolved. V dropped 5 bases and J dropped 4 bases, with 15 bases sitting between them. Germline values: CDR1 PRHDT, CDR2 FYEKMQ (reference sequence). This CDR3 is 14 amino acids long. The CDR3 sequence: CASSPRENGYEQYF. The CDR3, as DNA: TGTGCCAGCAGCCCAAGGGAAAATGGGTACGAGCAGTACTTC.

This chain uses TRBV18 with TRBJ1-4, with TRBD1 identical over 8 bases. The CDR3 has 15 amino acids. After removal of 1 base from V and 3 bases from J, the junction contained 1 base not matched to a gene. From germline, CDR1 is KGHSH and CDR2 LQKENI. Here the CDR3 reads CASSPRDRSNEKLFF. CDR3 DNA sequence: TGTGCCAGCTCACCACGGGACAGGTCTAATGAAAAACTGTTTTTT.

This chain links TRBV14 with TRBJ1-4; D perhaps matches TRBD1 (6 bases). CDR1 and CDR2 from the germline V gene are SGHDN and FVKESK. This CDR3 has 15 residues. Trimming shortened V by 4 bases and J by 8 bases, and 17 bases separated the two germline ends. This chain's CDR3 is CASSPGEGGGEKLFF. In nucleotides, the CDR3 is TGTGCCAGCAGCCCCGGTGAAGGGGGGGGAGAAAAACTGTTTTTT.

The chain is built from TRBV5-1 and TRBJ1-6; D remains ambiguous. The CDR3 extends over 15 amino acids. From germline, CDR1 is SGHRS and CDR2 YFSETQ. Trimming stripped 1 base from V and 10 bases from J, with 15 bases between. The chain's CDR3 is CASSLTGSKDSPLHF. The CDR3 nucleotides read TGCGCCAGCAGCTTGACTGGGAGTAAGGACTCACCCCTCCACTTT.

The CDR3 region is CAWGLAGSSYEQYF. CDR3 sequence (DNA): TGTGCCTGGGGACTAGCGGGGAGCTCCTACGAGCAGTACTTC. The rearrangement uses TRBV30 and TRBJ2-7; 12 bases map to TRBD2. V was clipped by 5 bases and J by 0 bases; unmatched bases: 2. Germline V gene sequence: CDR1 GTSNPN, CDR2 SVGIG (reference sequence). The CDR3 is 14 residues long.

V and J are TRBV6-2 or TRBV6-3 and TRBJ2-5, with D unclear. Germline V gene lookup returns CDR1 MNHEY and CDR2 SVGEGT. The CDR3 is 15 amino acids. V dropped 2 bases and J dropped 4 bases, with 14 bases sitting between them. The CDR3: CASSYAFPGSETQYF. In nucleotides, the CDR3 is TGTGCCAGCAGTTACGCCTTCCCGGGTTCAGAGACCCAGTACTTC.

The V gene is TRBV19, the J gene TRBJ1-1; no clear D gene. The germline V and J ends were trimmed by 6 bases and 0 bases, with 14 bases remaining between them. The CDR3 covers 15 residues. Germline CDR1 is LNHDA and CDR2 is SQIVND (reference sequence). The CDR3 loop is CASRRRASVNTEAFF. DNA of the CDR3: TGTGCCAGTAGACGGCGGGCTTCAGTGAACACTGAAGCTTTCTTT.

The chain links TRBV19 to TRBJ2-5; no definite D call. Trimming removed 4 bases at V and 2 bases at J, with 8 bases between. The CDR3 has 13 residues. CDR1 is LNHDA, CDR2 SQIVND, per germline (reference sequence). Here the CDR3 reads CASSTARQETQYF. CDR3 sequence (DNA): TGTGCCAGTAGTACAGCCAGACAAGAGACCCAGTACTTC.

The V gene is TRBV6-1, the J gene TRBJ1-1; D gene uncertain. V was cut by 2 bases and J by 0 bases, with 7 bases left in between. This CDR3 is 14 amino acids long. The V gene's germline CDR1 is MNHNS and CDR2 SASEGT. The chain's CDR3 is CASSESWMNTEAFF. DNA of the CDR3: TGTGCCAGCAGTGAATCGTGGATGAACACTGAAGCTTTCTTT.

In its sample, this clone was seen once. This chain uses TRBV7-3 with TRBJ2-1; tentatively, D is TRBD2 (6 bases). CDR1 and CDR2 (germline): SGHTA, FQGTGA. Trimming took 4 bases from V and 5 from J, leaving 9 bases between them. The CDR3 loop spans 13 amino acids. The CDR3 protein is CASSSGTDNEQFF. As DNA, the CDR3 is TGTGCCAGCAGCTCTGGGACTGACAATGAGCAGTTCTTC. Combining the CDR3 with reference TRBV7-3 and TRBJ2-1 gives the whole variable domain GAGVSQTPSNKVTEKGKYVELRCDPISGHTALYWYRQSLGQGPEFLIYFQGTGAADDSGLPNDRFFAVRPEGSVSTLKIQRTERGDSAVYLCASSSGTDNEQFFGPGTRLTVL.

CDR3 DNA sequence: TGTGCCAGCAGTCTCGGTCCGGGAAACACCATATATTTT. Translated: CASSLGPGNTIYF. J is TRBJ1-3 and V is TRBV27, with unresolved D. V dropped 5 bases and J dropped 4 bases, with 9 bases sitting between them. The CDR3 has 13 residues. CDR1 and CDR2 from the germline V gene are MNHEY and SMNVEV (reference sequence).

The V gene is TRBV7-8, the J gene TRBJ2-6, with no clear D. Germline CDR1 reads SGHVS; CDR2 reads FQNEAQ. CDR3 length equals 18 residues. V was shortened by 5 bases and J by 0 bases, with 17 bases between the two germline ends. CDR3 loop: CASSPPDPVRSGANVLTF. In nucleotides, the CDR3 is TGTGCCAGCAGCCCACCTGATCCTGTTCGCTCTGGGGCCAACGTCCTGACTTTC.

This chain uses TRBV28 with TRBJ1-2; D is uncertain. Trimming took off 7 bases at V and 8 bases at J, with 17 bases between the two ends. The germline V gene encodes CDR1 MDHEN and CDR2 SYDVKM. The CDR3 runs 13 residues. The DNA for the CDR3 is TGTGCCAGCACCCTCTTGGGAGGTCGCGGCTACACCTTC. Translating gives CASTLLGGRGYTF.